The rows below give T cell receptor beta chains drawn from one sample of a study of CD8 T cells in Susac syndrome. Each CDR3 protein gets one entry after TCRdb re-called the immunoSEQ multiplex PCR reads with MiXCR. The sample contains 130,000 or so distinct CDR3 sequences, more than 75% of which appear only once. Sequenced: CD8+ T cells from PBMCs. All receptors come from a human donor with multiple sclerosis. The CDR3 runs from the conserved cysteine through the conserved F or W. D genes are given only for firm matches. Size values are once, few and many counts, or a class for expanded clones, and some rows have none.

clone_size,j_call,d_call,v_call,cdr3_aa,cdr3_nt
.,TRBJ1-4,.,TRBV7-9,CASSAGGNEKLFF,TGTGCCAGCAGTGCGGGGGGTAATGAAAAACTGTTTTTT
once,TRBJ2-7,.,TRBV15,CATSRESRLYEQYF,TGTGCCACCAGCAGAGAAAGTCGCCTCTACGAGCAGTACTTC
.,TRBJ2-7,.,TRBV11-3,CASSWVRGDEQYF,TGTGCCAGCAGTTGGGTCAGGGGGGACGAGCAGTACTTC
.,TRBJ2-7,TRBD1,TRBV5-6,CASSFETGAGEQYF,TGTGCCAGCAGCTTCGAGACAGGGGCCGGTGAGCAGTACTTC
.,TRBJ2-1,TRBD2,TRBV7-9,CASSPPPGGPRNEQFF,TGTGCCAGCAGCCCCCCTCCGGGAGGGCCTAGAAATGAGCAGTTCTTC
few,TRBJ2-7,.,TRBV15,CATSRDQTPDGSYEQYF,TGTGCCACCAGCAGAGATCAAACTCCCGACGGTTCCTACGAGCAGTACTTC
.,TRBJ2-3,.,TRBV9,CASSVGEVRFTDTQYF,TGTGCCAGCAGCGTGGGGGAGGTTCGCTTCACAGATACGCAGTATTTT
.,TRBJ2-3,TRBD2,TRBV11-2,CASSFLAGGLTDTQYF,TGTGCCAGCAGCTTCCTAGCGGGAGGTCTCACAGATACGCAGTATTTT
.,TRBJ1-1,.,TRBV4-1,CASSQDPGITEVFF,TGCGCCAGCAGCCAAGATCCGGGGATAACTGAAGTTTTCTTT
.,TRBJ1-3,.,TRBV11-2,CASSELAGNTIYF,TGTGCCAGCAGCGAACTCGCTGGAAACACCATATATTTT
.,TRBJ1-1,.,TRBV12-3/TRBV12-4,CASRGNWDTEAFF,TGTGCCAGCAGGGGGAATTGGGACACTGAAGCTTTCTTT
few,TRBJ2-2,TRBD1,TRBV19,CAGWDSNTGELFF,TGTGCCGGCTGGGACAGCAACACCGGGGAGCTGTTTTTT
.,TRBJ1-1,.,TRBV4-1,CASSPPAATEAFF,TGCGCCAGCAGCCCCCCAGCGGCCACTGAAGCTTTCTTT
once,TRBJ2-2,.,TRBV6-1,CASSTLEAGTNTGELFF,TGTGCCAGCAGTACCCTAGAGGCAGGGACGAACACCGGGGAGCTGTTTTTT
.,TRBJ2-1,.,TRBV12-3/TRBV12-4,CASSFRISNEQFF,TGTGCCAGCAGTTTTCGAATAAGCAATGAGCAGTTCTTC
.,TRBJ2-6,.,TRBV7-6,CASSLEGGGYGANVLTF,TGTGCCAGCAGCTTAGAGGGAGGGGGATATGGGGCCAACGTCCTGACTTTC
.,TRBJ2-1,.,TRBV12-3/TRBV12-4,CASSSLPPGHEQFF,TGTGCCAGCAGTTCCCTCCCTCCGGGCCATGAGCAGTTCTTC
once,TRBJ2-7,.,TRBV5-6,CASSYWWDGSYEQYF,TGTGCCAGCAGCTACTGGTGGGACGGCTCCTACGAGCAGTACTTC
.,TRBJ1-1,.,TRBV7-9,CASSFGTNTEAFF,TGTGCCAGCAGCTTCGGGACTAACACTGAAGCTTTCTTT
.,TRBJ2-3,.,TRBV20-1,CSAPSPTGADTQYF,TGCAGTGCACCATCTCCCACGGGGGCAGATACGCAGTATTTT
.,TRBJ2-1,.,TRBV29-1,CSVDEGGRNEQFF,TGCAGCGTTGATGAGGGGGGGAGGAATGAGCAGTTCTTC
.,TRBJ1-1,.,TRBV16,CASSQFGSHTEAFF,TGTGCCAGCAGCCAATTTGGGAGCCACACTGAAGCTTTCTTT
.,TRBJ2-1,.,TRBV4-1,CASSQDRELPSDGEQFF,TGCGCCAGCAGCCAGGACCGGGAATTGCCTTCGGATGGTGAGCAGTTCTTC
.,TRBJ1-5,.,TRBV30,CAWSVFGQPQHF,TGTGCCTGGAGTGTATTTGGCCAGCCCCAGCATTTT
.,TRBJ2-7,.,TRBV29-1,CSVLLMSYEQYF,TGCAGCGTTTTGCTGATGTCCTACGAGCAGTACTTC
.,TRBJ1-2,TRBD1,TRBV30,CAWSATQGGGYTF,TGTGCCTGGAGTGCCACCCAGGGGGGTGGCTACACCTTC
.,TRBJ2-1,TRBD2,TRBV19,CASNLGGYSYNEQFF,TGTGCCTCAAACTTGGGGGGGTACTCCTACAATGAGCAGTTCTTC
.,TRBJ2-2,.,TRBV6-2/TRBV6-3,CASSYNTGELFF,TGTGCCAGCAGTTACAACACCGGGGAGCTGTTTTTT
.,TRBJ2-1,.,TRBV5-6,CASSLLLEVYNEQFF,TGTGCCAGCAGCTTGTTACTGGAAGTCTACAATGAGCAGTTCTTC
.,TRBJ1-2,.,TRBV3-1,CASSQDIGYGYTF,TGTGCCAGCAGCCAAGATATAGGGTATGGCTACACCTTC
.,TRBJ1-2,.,TRBV27,CASSLSAGARGYGYTF,TGTGCCAGCAGTTTATCAGCAGGGGCCCGGGGGTATGGCTACACCTTC
.,TRBJ1-4,.,TRBV6-4,CASRDLGEKLFF,TGTGCCAGCAGGGACCTGGGAGAAAAACTGTTTTTT
.,TRBJ2-5,.,TRBV7-8,CASSLDGETQYF,TGTGCCAGCAGCTTAGATGGTGAGACCCAGTACTTC
few,TRBJ1-1,.,TRBV7-9,CASSPPLGEAFF,TGTGCCAGCAGCCCTCCGTTGGGAGAAGCTTTCTTT
once,TRBJ2-5,.,TRBV15,CATSRGTEETQYF,TGTGCCACCAGCAGAGGGACAGAAGAGACCCAGTACTTC
.,TRBJ1-5,.,TRBV6-6,CASRQGGSQPQHF,TGTGCCAGCAGACAGGGAGGCAGTCAGCCCCAGCATTTT
once,TRBJ2-2,.,TRBV24-1,CATSDLGPTGLDTGELFF,TGTGCCACCAGTGATTTAGGTCCCACAGGGCTGGACACCGGGGAGCTGTTTTTT
once,TRBJ1-2,.,TRBV27,CASSLTGNGNYGYTF,TGTGCCAGCAGTTTAACTGGCAACGGAAACTATGGCTACACCTTC
.,TRBJ2-1,TRBD2,TRBV10-1,CASSEPPGLGLNEQFF,TGCGCCAGCAGTGAGCCCCCGGGACTAGGTCTCAATGAGCAGTTCTTC
.,TRBJ1-2,.,TRBV7-9,CASSPFGQLYGYTF,TGTGCCAGCAGCCCCTTCGGACAGCTCTATGGCTACACCTTC
.,TRBJ2-7,TRBD2,TRBV4-1,CASSQDYGGSEQYF,TGCGCCAGCAGCCAAGATTACGGGGGGAGCGAGCAGTACTTC